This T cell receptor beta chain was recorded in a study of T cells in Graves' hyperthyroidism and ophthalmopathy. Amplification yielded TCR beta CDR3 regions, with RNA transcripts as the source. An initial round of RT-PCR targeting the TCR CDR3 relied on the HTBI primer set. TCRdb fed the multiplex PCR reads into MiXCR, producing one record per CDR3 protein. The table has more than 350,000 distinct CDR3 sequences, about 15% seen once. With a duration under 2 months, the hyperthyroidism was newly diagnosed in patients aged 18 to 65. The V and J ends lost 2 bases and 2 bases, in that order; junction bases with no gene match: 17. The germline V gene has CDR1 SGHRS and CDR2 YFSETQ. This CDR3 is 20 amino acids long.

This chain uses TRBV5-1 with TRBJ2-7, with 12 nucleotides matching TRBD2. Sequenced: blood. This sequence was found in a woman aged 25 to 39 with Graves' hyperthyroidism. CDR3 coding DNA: TGCGCCAGCAGCTTCGGGGGGAGACTAGCGGGAGAAGGGCGACCCTACGAGCAGTACTTC. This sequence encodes CASSFGGRLAGEGRPYEQYF. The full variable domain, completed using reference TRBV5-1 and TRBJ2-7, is KAGVTQTPRYLIKTRGQQVTLSCSPISGHRSVSWYQQTPGQGLQFLFEYFSETQRNKGNFPGRFSGRQFSNSRSEMNVSTLELGDSALYLCASSFGGRLAGEGRPYEQYFGPGTRLTVT.